Below are 5 T cell receptor beta chains sequenced from a single sample in a study of blood T cell repertoires in COVID-19. Generated by immunoSEQ multiplex PCR, the TCRdb table keeps only in-frame clones and is missing some. There are 150,000 to 200,000 clones in the sample; 89% occur only once, and roughly 0.8% lies in the top ten. The sequenced material came from PBMCs or T cells enriched from blood (not recorded which). Source of these receptors: a woman aged 18-29 years who had recovered from COVID-19.

This clone was seen a few times. The chain uses TRBV12-3 or TRBV12-4 and TRBJ1-5; D not certain. The CDR3 extends over 13 amino acids. V was shortened by 5 bases and J by 2 bases, with 7 bases between the two germline ends. The CDR3 loop reads CASSPGGNQPQHF. CDR3 nucleotide sequence: TGTGCCAGCAGTCCTGGAGGCAATCAGCCCCAGCATTTT.

The J gene is TRBJ1-3, the V gene TRBV19, with D perhaps matching TRBD1 (5 bases). There are 16 residues in the CDR3. Germline-derived CDR1 and CDR2 are LNHDA and SQIVND (reference sequence). The V end was cut by 4 bases, the J end by 2 bases, with 15 bases between. CDR3 coding DNA: TGTGCCAGTAGTACCCTGGGGCCAGCCACTGGAAACACCATATATTTT. Amino acid sequence: CASSTLGPATGNTIYF.

The chain links TRBV5-1 to TRBJ2-5; 10 bases line up with TRBD1. Germline V gene sequence: CDR1 SGHRS, CDR2 YFSETQ. The CDR3 consists of 16 residues. The ends lost 0 bases at V and 1 base at J; junction bases unmatched: 3. CDR3 DNA: TGCGCCAGCAGCTTGGCCGGGACAGGGGCCCAAGAGACCCAGTACTTC. Translated: CASSLAGTGAQETQYF.

The genes are TRBV5-4 and TRBJ1-1; D remains unclear. V was cut by 4 bases and J by 2 bases, with 15 bases left in between. The germline V gene encodes CDR1 SGHNT and CDR2 YYREEE (reference sequence). The length of the CDR3 is 15 residues. The CDR3 bases are TGTGCCAGCAGCCGCCTACCCCCACTCAACACTGAAGCTTTCTTT. This gives the protein CASSRLPPLNTEAFF.

This clone has only a few counts. The gene calls are TRBV9 and TRBJ1-6; no definite D call. The CDR3 spans 15 residues. CDR1 SGDLS and CDR2 YYNGEE come from the germline V gene. V was clipped by 0 bases and J by 7 bases, with 11 bases between them. CDR3 DNA: TGTGCCAGCAGCGTAGATGTGTCCCCAAATTCACCCCTCCACTTT. Encoded protein: CASSVDVSPNSPLHF.